Shown below are 27 T cell receptor beta chains from a single sample sequenced in a study of blood T cells in healthy people across ages. A second PCR, run for about 6 to 11 cycles, used a sample-barcoded 5' primer plus a J-beta primer mix. Each CDR3 protein gets one entry after TCRdb re-called the 5' RACE reads with MiXCR. The sample carries around 620,000 distinct CDR3 sequences, 27% recorded once. The source material was blood. Source of these receptors: a woman aged 65 to 85 in good health.

The chain couples TRBV6-6 to TRBJ2-7, with 8 bases matching TRBD1. V dropped 5 bases and J dropped 3; count of bases not matched to a gene: 9. In germline, CDR1 is MNHNY, CDR2 SVGAGI (reference sequence). The CDR3 has 15 residues. The CDR3 coding sequence is TGTGCCAGCAGTGAGCCGGGACAGGCGCTCTACGAGCAGTACTTC. Encoded protein: CASSEPGQALYEQYF.

This clonotype occurred a few times. The V call is TRBV7-3, the J call TRBJ2-7; 7 bases are a match to TRBD2. There are 15 residues in the CDR3. V dropped 2 bases and J dropped 0; count of bases not matched to a gene: 4. Germline-derived CDR1 and CDR2 are SGHTA and FQGTGA. Written as DNA, the CDR3 is TGTGCCAGCAGCTTATCGGGGGGAGGCTCCTACGAGCAGTACTTC. Protein product: CASSLSGGGSYEQYF.

This clonotype was seen repeatedly, ten times or more. At one of its ends the junction is not consistent with the germline gene, which may arise from a read error. The rearrangement links TRBV7-7 to TRBJ2-5, with D possibly TRBD1 on 5 matching bases. This CDR3 spans 13 amino acids. The germline V gene encodes CDR1 SSHAT and CDR2 FNYEAQ (reference sequence). This CDR3 reads CASSFVREETQYF. In DNA, the CDR3 is TGTGCTAGCAGCTTTGTCAGGGAAGAGACCCAGTACTTC.

The rearrangement links TRBV6-6 to TRBJ1-3; possible D gene TRBD1, 5 bases. The CDR3 is 14 amino acids. V was cut by 5 bases and J by 3 bases, with 11 bases left in between. In germline, CDR1 is MNHNY, CDR2 SVGAGI (reference sequence). The CDR3 bases are TGTGCCAGCAGTCAAGGGGCGCTTGGAAACACCATATATTTT. This sequence encodes CASSQGALGNTIYF.

A few counts support this clonotype. The CDR3 nucleotides are TGCAGCGTTGACTCGGTAGGGTCCGACGAGCAGTACTTC. It is translated as CSVDSVGSDEQYF. The J gene is TRBJ2-7, the V gene TRBV29-1; D is unresolved. This CDR3 is 13 amino acids long. Trimming took 3 bases from V and 5 from J, leaving 14 bases between them. The germline CDR1 and CDR2 sequences are SQVTM and ANQGSEA.

V usage is TRBV12-5 and J usage is TRBJ1-5, with D uncertain. CDR1 is LGHNT, CDR2 FRNRAP, per germline. Trimming cost V 1 base and J 11 bases, with 12 bases left between them. This CDR3 region has 13 residues. For the CDR3, the DNA is TGTGCTAGTGGTTTGGGTCTAGCCCCGGCCCAGCATTTT. Translated: CASGLGLAPAQHF.

The chain has TRBV6-2 or TRBV6-3 and TRBJ1-2; 7 bases are shared with TRBD1. CDR3 length: 15 amino acids. The junction had 7 bases not matched to a gene; V was cut back by 4 bases and J by 2 bases. CDR1 and CDR2 from the germline V gene are MNHEY and SVGEGT. The CDR3 reads CASSSPTGNNYGYTF. In nucleotides, the CDR3 is TGTGCCAGCAGTTCCCCGACAGGGAACAACTATGGCTACACCTTC.

This clonotype has only a few counts. The rearrangement uses TRBV3-1 and TRBJ2-5; D is uncertain. CDR1 and CDR2 from the germline V gene are LGHDT and YNNKEL (reference sequence). The CDR3 loop spans 12 amino acids. V was cut by 4 bases and J by 5 bases, with 8 bases left in between. The CDR3 DNA sequence: TGTGCCAGCAGCCCTCAGGACGAGACCCAGTACTTC. Encoded protein: CASSPQDETQYF.

This clonotype was picked up one time. The missing conserved phenylalanine or tryptophan at the end of this CDR3 makes a read error likely. This chain links TRBV20-1 with TRBJ1-4, with 10 bases identical to TRBD1. This CDR3 has 15 residues. Germline V gene data show CDR1 as DFQATT and CDR2 as SNEGSKA (reference sequence). V lost 5 bases, J lost 2 bases, and 5 bases stayed unmatched. CDR3 residues: CSAWTGGSTNEKLFL. CDR3 DNA: TGCAGTGCTTGGACAGGGGGTTCTACTAATGAAAAACTGTTTCTT.

Note on this clonotype: The junction shows a germline mismatch at one end, possibly a read error. This chain connects TRBV29-1 to TRBJ2-6, with D perhaps matching TRBD1 (5 bases). CDR1 and CDR2 (germline): SQVTM, ANQGSEA. The CDR3 has 15 amino acids. The CDR3 bases are TGCAGCGTTGAGGTTACTAACTCTGGGGCCAACGTCCTGCCTTTC. It is translated as CSVEVTNSGANVLPF.

This clonotype was seen a handful of times. The chain couples TRBV9 to TRBJ2-4, with no clear D. This CDR3 comprises 16 residues. Germline V gene lookup returns CDR1 SGDLS and CDR2 YYNGEE. Trimming stripped 4 bases from V and 0 bases from J, with 14 bases between. The CDR3 DNA follows: TGTGCCAGCAGCCCCCCTGGTGTGTCAGCCAAAAACATTCAGTACTTC. Its translation is CASSPPGVSAKNIQYF.

The chain links TRBV29-1 to TRBJ2-7; weak D call: TRBD1 (7 bases). The CDR3 runs to 14 residues. V was clipped by 4 bases and J by 3 bases, with 16 bases between them. Germline V gives CDR1 SQVTM, CDR2 ANQGSEA. The CDR3 sequence: CSVAPPGGIYEQYF. CDR3 DNA: TGCAGCGTTGCCCCCCCAGGGGGGATCTACGAGCAGTACTTC.

This clonotype showed up just a few times. V is TRBV5-1 and J is TRBJ2-3; no definite D call. V was shortened by 0 bases and J by 2 bases, with 10 bases between the two germline ends. This CDR3 is 15 amino acids long. In germline, CDR1 is SGHRS, CDR2 YFSETQ. The CDR3 loop is CASSLGLSYTDTQYF. CDR3 nucleotides: TGCGCCAGCAGCTTGGGACTTAGCTACACAGATACGCAGTATTTT.

This clonotype was counted a few times. This sequence joins TRBV5-1 and TRBJ1-1; the D gene is possibly TRBD1 (6 bases). The CDR3 consists of 14 residues. Trimming took 4 bases from V and 6 from J, leaving 16 bases between them. Germline CDR1 reads SGHRS; CDR2 reads YFSETQ. In DNA form, the CDR3 reads TGCGCCAGCAGCCTGCACCCAGGGGCCCCTGAAGCTTTCTTT. Its protein product is CASSLHPGAPEAFF.

The rearrangement joins TRBV4-2 to TRBJ1-2; D call uncertain. This CDR3 spans 13 amino acids. Germline CDR1 and CDR2: LGHNA and YNFKEQ. The V end was cut by 0 bases, the J end by 6 bases, with 8 bases between. CDR3 nucleotide sequence: TGTGCCAGCAGCCAAGATAGTTCTGATGGCTACACCTTC. This translates into CASSQDSSDGYTF.

This clonotype has more than one count but fewer than ten. The rearrangement uses TRBV5-1 and TRBJ2-5; D might be TRBD1 (6 bases). Trimming stripped 1 base from V and 3 bases from J, with 13 bases between. The CDR3 is made up of 15 amino acids. The germline V gene has CDR1 SGHRS and CDR2 YFSETQ. The CDR3 here is CASSLFGGPEETQYF. CDR3 nucleotide sequence: TGCGCCAGCAGCTTGTTTGGGGGCCCCGAAGAGACCCAGTACTTC.

The rearrangement uses TRBV2 and TRBJ2-1, with D unclear. Germline V gene data show CDR1 as SNHLY and CDR2 as FYNNEI. Trimming pared 6 bases from V and 0 bases from J, leaving 9 bases between. This CDR3 comprises 14 residues. CDR3 protein: CASRRIRSYNEQFF. The CDR3 DNA reads TGTGCCAGCAGACGCATCCGCTCCTACAATGAGCAGTTCTTC.

This clonotype has more than one count but fewer than ten. The chain recombines TRBV20-1 with TRBJ1-5; D is perhaps TRBD1 (6 bases). Trimming removed 6 bases at V and 3 bases at J, with 12 bases between. Germline values: CDR1 DFQATT, CDR2 SNEGSKA (reference sequence). The CDR3 sequence is 13 residues long. Written as DNA, the CDR3 is TGCAGTGCCCGGACAGTGATCAATCAGCCCCAGCATTTT. Protein product: CSARTVINQPQHF.

The gene calls are TRBV7-2 and TRBJ1-4; 7 bases fit TRBD1. CDR1 is SGHTA, CDR2 FQGNSA, per germline. The CDR3 totals 16 residues. With 5 bases clipped from V and 4 bases from J, the junction kept 10 bases outside the gene matches. In DNA form, the CDR3 reads TGTGCCAGCAGCCCGTGGGCAGGGGGGAATAATGAAAAACTGTTTTTT. Translation: CASSPWAGGNNEKLFF.

The CDR3 protein is CASFRDRLSPLHF. The CDR3 nucleotides are TGTGCCAGCTTTCGGGACAGACTTTCACCCCTCCACTTT. This sequence joins TRBV6-1 and TRBJ1-6; 7 bases fit TRBD1. Germline lookup yields CDR1 MNHNS and CDR2 SASEGT. There are 13 residues in the CDR3. V lost 8 bases, J lost 9 bases, and 7 bases stayed unmatched.

This clonotype was seen a few times. This chain connects TRBV12-3 or TRBV12-4 to TRBJ2-3; maybe TRBD2 (5 bases). Trimming shortened V by 7 bases and J by 0 bases, and 20 bases separated the two germline ends. The CDR3 has 17 amino acids. This CDR3 reads CASIPSGWGVSTDTQYF. The CDR3, as DNA: TGTGCCAGCATTCCCTCAGGTTGGGGAGTAAGCACAGATACGCAGTATTTT.

This clonotype was recorded a few times. The J gene is TRBJ2-1, the V gene TRBV6-1; tentatively, D is TRBD1 (7 bases). The CDR3 is 17 residues long. The germline V and J ends were trimmed by 6 bases and 0 bases, with 18 bases remaining between them. Per germline, CDR1 MNHNS and CDR2 SASEGT. CDR3 DNA sequence: TGTGCCAGCAGATGGGAAGGGGGGACAGACTCCTACAATGAGCAGTTCTTC. Residues: CASRWEGGTDSYNEQFF.

This clonotype occurred a few times. Because it lacks the conserved phenylalanine or tryptophan at the end, this CDR3 is likely a read error. The chain couples TRBV4-3 to TRBJ1-2; 7 bases match TRBD1. V shed 4 bases, J shed 7 bases, and the junction held 15 bases outside the gene matches. The CDR3 contains 16 residues. Germline V lookup: CDR1 LGHNA, CDR2 YSLEER. The CDR3 DNA sequence: TGCGCCAGCAGCCGGCAGCAGAGACAGGGACTTTCTGGCTACACCATC. This gives the protein CASSRQQRQGLSGYTI.

The genes are TRBV20-1 and TRBJ2-7; D is ambiguous. With 6 bases removed from V and 2 bases from J, the gap between germline ends came to 14 bases. The CDR3 extends over 13 amino acids. CDR1 and CDR2 from the germline V gene are DFQATT and SNEGSKA (reference sequence). The CDR3, as DNA: TGCAGTGCGGCAGAAGGAGCCCCCTACGAGCAGTACTTC. Translated, it gives CSAAEGAPYEQYF.

This clonotype has ten or more counts. V and J are TRBV29-1 and TRBJ2-1, with D perhaps matching TRBD1 (5 bases). The CDR3 contains 13 residues. Germline V gene lookup returns CDR1 SQVTM and CDR2 ANQGSEA. Trimming cost V 2 bases and J 5 bases, with 10 bases left between them. Written as DNA, the CDR3 is TGCAGCGTTGAAACAGGTCAACACAATGAGCAGTTCTTC. As protein: CSVETGQHNEQFF.

As to this clonotype: The junction differs from germline at one of its ends, possibly a read error. The rearrangement joins TRBV14 to TRBJ1-1; D not certain. Germline V CDR1 and CDR2: SGHDN, FVKESK. The CDR3 consists of 13 residues. The DNA of the CDR3 is TGTACCAGCAGCCAGCAAATGAATACTGAAGCTTTCTTT. It yields the protein CTSSQQMNTEAFF.

This sequence joins TRBV12-3 or TRBV12-4 and TRBJ1-1, with D unresolved. Trimming shortened V by 7 bases and J by 7 bases, and 7 bases separated the two germline ends. The length of the CDR3 is 10 residues. The CDR3 sequence: CASMRYEAFF. DNA for the CDR3: TGTGCCAGCATGCGGTATGAAGCTTTCTTT.